This T cell receptor beta chain was captured by sequencing in a study of cytomegalovirus exposure and HLA in healthy donors. Findings of the study overall: TCR beta V segments were, for the most part, productive about 87% or about 30% of the time in an earlier analysis. Presence/absence comparisons presumed near-even sequencing depth among donors.

In the PCR, 60 Vbeta and 13 Jbeta primers were used. The method was immunoSEQ multiplex PCR; TCRdb's version includes in-frame clones alone and lacks a portion of them. Here the sample spans about 120,000 clones, 50% to 65% being singletons. This CDR3 comprises 15 residues. Trimming took off 4 bases at V and 0 bases at J, with 12 bases between the two ends. The germline V gene encodes CDR1 SGHDT and CDR2 YYEEEE. Regarding this clone: Its antigen is as yet unknown.

The sequenced sample was PBMCs. This chain joins TRBV5-6 and TRBJ2-3, with D perhaps TRBD1 (6 bases). The source is a man aged 35 to 55 in good health and CMV-seropositive. The CDR3 spells CASSQTGSSTDTQYF. The CDR3 nucleotides read TGTGCCAGCAGCCAGACAGGCAGTAGCACAGATACGCAGTATTTT.